This T cell receptor beta chain was retrieved from a study of T cell responses to AZD1222 COVID-19 vaccine. Study results and caveats: Just a handful of people given AZD1222 tested seropositive at baseline. Repertoires in all cases were sampled only once the peak T cell response had passed. Nearly half of spike-specific TCRs reportedly target variant regions that are unmutated in the B.1.351 and B.1.1.7 variants. CD4 TCRs associated with vaccination spanned spike, dominating at 160-218 and 743-854.

This CDR3 is built from 14 residues. Germline-derived CDR1 and CDR2 are LNHDA and SQIVND (reference sequence). J was trimmed by 0 bases and V by 8 bases; bases with no gene match: 6. Clones were sequenced by immunoSEQ multiplex PCR, and TCRdb holds only the in-frame ones, with some missing. This table has around 130,000 clones, around 89% appearing once. A remark on this clone: What it binds is unknown.

The TCR originated in an adult in good health. The sequencing used peripheral blood, collected on day 0 of AZD1222 vaccination. The chain links TRBV19 to TRBJ2-7; 8 bases align to TRBD2. The CDR3 loop reads CASGEREGSYEQYF. The CDR3 bases are TGTGCCAGTGGGGAACGGGAGGGCTCCTACGAGCAGTACTTC.